The present T cell receptor (beta chain) was sequenced within a study of T cell responses to AZD1222 COVID-19 vaccine. As regards this clone: Its antigen is not known.

Germline V gene data show CDR1 as KGHSH and CDR2 as LQKENI. Trimming took 3 bases from V and 4 from J, leaving 12 bases between them. This CDR3 is 14 amino acids long. Only in-frame clones appear in the TCRdb table, and some are missing; sequencing was by immunoSEQ multiplex PCR. The data show around 160,000 clones, around 94% seen once. Recipients boosted at about 4 weeks or about 12 weeks are pooled. Findings and limits, study-wide: Only 5 to 7 individuals given AZD1222 were seropositive at baseline. Per reports, nearly half of all spike-specific TCRs target regions that are unmutated in variants.

This receptor was taken from an adult who received the AZD1222 COVID-19 vaccine. This material consisted of peripheral blood, taken 28 days after the second AZD1222 dose. This sequence joins TRBV18 and TRBJ1-2; D possibly corresponds to TRBD1 (5 bases). The CDR3 bases are TGTGCCAGCTCACCCCAGACAGATCCCTATGGCTACACCTTC. Residues: CASSPQTDPYGYTF.